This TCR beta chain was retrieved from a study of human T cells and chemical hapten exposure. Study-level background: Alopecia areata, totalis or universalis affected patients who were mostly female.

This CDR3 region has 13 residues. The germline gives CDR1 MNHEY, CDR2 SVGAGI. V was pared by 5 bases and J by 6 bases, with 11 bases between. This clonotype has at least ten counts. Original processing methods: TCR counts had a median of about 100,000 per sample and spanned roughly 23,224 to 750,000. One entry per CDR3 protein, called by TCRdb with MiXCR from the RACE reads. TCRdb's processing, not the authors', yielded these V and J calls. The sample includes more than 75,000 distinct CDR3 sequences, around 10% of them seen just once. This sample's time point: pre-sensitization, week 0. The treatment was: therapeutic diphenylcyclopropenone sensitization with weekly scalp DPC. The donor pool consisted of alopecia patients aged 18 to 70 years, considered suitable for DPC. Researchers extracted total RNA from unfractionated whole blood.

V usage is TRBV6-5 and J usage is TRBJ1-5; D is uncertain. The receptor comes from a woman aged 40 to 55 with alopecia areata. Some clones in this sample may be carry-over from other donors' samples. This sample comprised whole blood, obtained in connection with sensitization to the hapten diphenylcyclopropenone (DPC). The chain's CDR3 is CASSAQGSQPQHF. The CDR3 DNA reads TGTGCCAGCAGTGCTCAAGGGTCTCAGCCCCAGCATTTT.